Sequencing of this T cell receptor (beta chain) was carried out in a study of OX40 agonist ivuxolimab in advanced cancers. Study details: Patients were treated with intravenous ivuxolimab, dosed at 0.01 to 10 mg/kg and infused every 2 weeks. Partial responses were seen in three patients, one with hepatocellular carcinoma and two with cutaneous melanoma.

Whole-study findings and limits: Low clonal expansion, among the lowest seen, marked partial responders at 0.1-3.0 mg/kg. Compared with CD4+, CD8+ T cells on average had more expanded clones.

Sequencing was performed with immunoSEQ multiplex PCR; in TCRdb, only in-frame clones are kept and a portion is missing. Of just over 95,000 clones in the sample, under 85% were seen once. As for this clone: The antigen remains unidentified.

This CDR3 has 14 amino acids. The germline V and J ends were trimmed by 7 bases and 2 bases, with 12 bases remaining between them. The germline V gene encodes CDR1 MNHEY and CDR2 SMNVEV (reference sequence). The sequencing used CD4+ or CD8+ T cells sorted from blood, collected in a trial of the OX40 agonist ivuxolimab. This sequence joins TRBV27 and TRBJ2-1; possibly TRBD2 for D (5 bases). The receptor comes from an adult with an advanced solid tumor such as melanoma, head and neck, liver or kidney cancer. This CDR3 is CASTGGSAYNEQFF. DNA for the CDR3: TGTGCCAGCACAGGAGGAAGTGCCTACAATGAGCAGTTCTTC.